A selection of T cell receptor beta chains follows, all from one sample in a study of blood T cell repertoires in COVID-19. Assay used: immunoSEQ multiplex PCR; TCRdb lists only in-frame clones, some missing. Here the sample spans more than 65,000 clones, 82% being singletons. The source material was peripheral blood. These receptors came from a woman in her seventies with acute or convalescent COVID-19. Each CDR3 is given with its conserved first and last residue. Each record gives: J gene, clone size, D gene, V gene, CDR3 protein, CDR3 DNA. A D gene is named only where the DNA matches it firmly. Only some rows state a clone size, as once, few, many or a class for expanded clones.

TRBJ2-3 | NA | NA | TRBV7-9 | CASQTIEQGRRTDTQYF | TGTGCCAGCCAAACGATCGAACAGGGTAGGAGAACAGATACGCAGTATTTT
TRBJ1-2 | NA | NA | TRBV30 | CAWRVRGANYGYTF | TGTGCCTGGAGGGTACGGGGAGCTAACTATGGCTACACCTTC
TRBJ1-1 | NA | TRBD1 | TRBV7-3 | CASSQATGTGVAFF | TGTGCCAGCAGCCAAGCGACCGGGACAGGGGTGGCTTTCTTT
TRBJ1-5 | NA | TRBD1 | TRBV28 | CASSLTEGQLNQPQHF | TGTGCCAGCAGTCTTACCGAGGGACAGCTCAATCAGCCCCAGCATTTT
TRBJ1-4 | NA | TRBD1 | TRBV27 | CASSLTGGFNEKLFF | TGTGCCAGCAGTTTAACAGGGGGCTTTAATGAAAAACTGTTTTTT
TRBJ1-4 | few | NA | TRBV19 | CASSRGFGEKLFF | TGTGCCAGTAGTCGGGGTTTCGGTGAAAAACTGTTTTTT
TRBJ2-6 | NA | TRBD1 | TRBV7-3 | CASSLGGQGGSGANVLTF | TGTGCCAGCAGCTTAGGTGGACAGGGTGGATCTGGGGCCAACGTCCTGACTTTC
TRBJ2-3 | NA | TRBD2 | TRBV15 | CATSRDPGGSTDTQYF | TGTGCCACCAGCAGAGATCCCGGCGGGAGTACAGATACGCAGTATTTT
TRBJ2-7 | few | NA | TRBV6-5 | CASTTTSYEQYF | TGTGCCAGCACCACGACATCCTACGAGCAGTACTTC
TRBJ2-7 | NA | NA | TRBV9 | CASSAPSSYEQYF | TGTGCCAGCAGCGCCCCCAGCTCCTACGAGCAGTACTTC
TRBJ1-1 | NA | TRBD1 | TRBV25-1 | CASSAGGQHGGTEAFF | TGTGCCAGCAGCGCCGGGGGACAGCACGGGGGCACTGAAGCTTTCTTT
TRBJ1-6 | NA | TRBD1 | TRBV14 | CASSLVRGGSDSPLHF | TGTGCCAGCAGCCTAGTGAGAGGGGGCTCTGATTCACCCCTCCACTTT
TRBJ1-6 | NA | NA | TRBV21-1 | CASRGGRGNSPLHF | TGTGCCAGCAGAGGGGGACGAGGTAATTCACCCCTCCACTTT
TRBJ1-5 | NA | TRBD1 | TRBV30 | CAWSTGQGVNQPQHF | TGTGCCTGGAGTACCGGACAGGGGGTAAATCAGCCCCAGCATTTT
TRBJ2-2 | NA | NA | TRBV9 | CASSVGPDTGELFF | TGTGCCAGCAGCGTAGGGCCCGACACCGGGGAGCTGTTTTTT
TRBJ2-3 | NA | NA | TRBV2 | CASRYTDNPTDTQYF | TGTGCCAGCAGGTATACAGACAATCCGACAGATACGCAGTATTTT
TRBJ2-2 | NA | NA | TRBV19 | CASSIGPPAGLNTGELFF | TGTGCCAGTAGTATAGGACCCCCTGCGGGCCTGAATACCGGGGAGCTGTTTTTT
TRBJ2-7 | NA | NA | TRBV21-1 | CASSKAHREQYF | TGTGCCAGCAGCAAGGCACACCGCGAGCAGTACTTC
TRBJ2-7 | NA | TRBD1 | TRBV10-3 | CAVSGTGLYEQYF | TGTGCCGTTTCCGGGACAGGGCTCTACGAGCAGTACTTC
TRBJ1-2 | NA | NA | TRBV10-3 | CAVGGQPLGAGDGYTF | TGTGCCGTAGGCGGGCAACCGCTGGGCGCGGGGGACGGCTACACCTTC
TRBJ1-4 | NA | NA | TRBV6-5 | CASRNTGWGEKLFF | TGTGCCAGCAGAAACACGGGGTGGGGTGAAAAACTGTTTTTT
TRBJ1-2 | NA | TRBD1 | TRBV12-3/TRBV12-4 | CASSQGQMGGYTF | TGTGCCAGCAGTCAGGGACAGATGGGCGGCTACACCTTC
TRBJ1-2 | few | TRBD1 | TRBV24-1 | CATSDWDRNGYTF | TGTGCCACCAGTGATTGGGACAGAAATGGCTACACCTTC
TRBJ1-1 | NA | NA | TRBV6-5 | CASKNTEAFF | TGTGCCAGTAAGAACACTGAAGCTTTCTTT
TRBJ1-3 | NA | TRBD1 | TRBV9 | CASSPEQGASGNTIYF | TGTGCCAGCAGCCCCGAACAGGGGGCCTCTGGAAACACCATATATTTT
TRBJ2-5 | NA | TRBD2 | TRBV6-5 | CASWVRAGGQETQYF | TGTGCCAGTTGGGTAAGAGCGGGAGGCCAAGAGACCCAGTACTTC
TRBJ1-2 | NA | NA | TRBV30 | CAWSVRNYGYTF | TGTGCCTGGAGTGTACGGAACTATGGCTACACCTTC
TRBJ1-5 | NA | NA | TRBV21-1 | CASSRADREDNQPQHF | TGTGCCAGCAGCAGAGCGGACAGGGAGGACAATCAGCCCCAGCATTTT
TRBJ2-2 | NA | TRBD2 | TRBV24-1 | CATSDITSGVGTGELFF | TGTGCCACCAGTGACATAACTAGCGGGGTTGGTACGGGGGAGCTGTTTTTT
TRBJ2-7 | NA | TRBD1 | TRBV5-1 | CASSPRQGQGREQYF | TGCGCCAGCAGCCCACGACAGGGGCAGGGAAGGGAGCAGTACTTC
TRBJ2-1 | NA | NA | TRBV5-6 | CASSGTGGRNEQFF | TGTGCCAGCAGCGGAACCGGGGGACGTAATGAGCAGTTCTTC
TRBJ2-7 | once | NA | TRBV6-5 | CASSRRGRTYEQYF | TGTGCCAGCAGCCGGAGGGGCCGAACCTACGAGCAGTACTTC
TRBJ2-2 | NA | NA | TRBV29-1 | CSVEDQNKNTGELFF | TGCAGCGTTGAAGATCAGAACAAAAACACCGGGGAGCTGTTTTTT
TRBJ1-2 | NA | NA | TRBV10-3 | CAISPGSGGDINYGYTF | TGTGCCATCAGCCCCGGTAGCGGGGGGGACATTAACTATGGCTACACCTTC
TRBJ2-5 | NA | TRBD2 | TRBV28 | CASSQDLAGYQETQYF | TGTGCCAGCAGTCAGGACCTAGCGGGGTACCAAGAGACCCAGTACTTC
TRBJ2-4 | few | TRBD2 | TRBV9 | CASSEWGPTSGNTKNIQYF | TGTGCCAGCAGCGAATGGGGGCCAACTAGCGGAAATACCAAAAACATTCAGTACTTC
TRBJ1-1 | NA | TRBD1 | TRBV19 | CASSIGGQGITEAFF | TGTGCCAGTAGTATAGGGGGACAGGGGATCACTGAAGCTTTCTTT
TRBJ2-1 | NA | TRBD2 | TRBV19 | CASSIRGTSGNRNEQFF | TGTGCCAGTAGTATAAGGGGGACTAGCGGGAATCGGAATGAGCAGTTCTTC
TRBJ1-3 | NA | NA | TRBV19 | CASSKNDRFSGNTIYF | TGTGCCAGTAGTAAAAATGACAGATTCTCTGGAAACACCATATATTTT
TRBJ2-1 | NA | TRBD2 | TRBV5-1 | CASSFGTRFMWDNEQFF | TGCGCCAGCAGCTTCGGGACTAGGTTTATGTGGGACAATGAGCAGTTCTTC
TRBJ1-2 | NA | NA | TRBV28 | CASNTQGNYGYTF | TGTGCCAGCAACACTCAGGGTAACTATGGCTACACCTTC
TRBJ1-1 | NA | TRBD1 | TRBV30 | CAWDRDSGNTEAFF | TGTGCCTGGGATCGGGACAGTGGGAACACTGAAGCTTTCTTT
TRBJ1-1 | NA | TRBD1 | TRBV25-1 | CASSEIDRDGTEAFF | TGTGCCAGCAGTGAGATCGACAGGGATGGCACTGAAGCTTTCTTT
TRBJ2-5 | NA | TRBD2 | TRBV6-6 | CASSYPPSGRPQYF | TGTGCCAGCAGTTACCCCCCTAGCGGGAGGCCCCAGTACTTC